The 5 T cell receptor beta chains below were found in one sample sequenced in a study of T cells in Graves' hyperthyroidism and ophthalmopathy. Using RNA transcripts as the source, TCR beta CDR3 regions were amplified. In the first-round RT-PCR of the TCR CDR3, the HTBI primer set was used. Using its own MiXCR run on the multiplex PCR reads, TCRdb lists one record per CDR3 protein. The table lists approximately 600,000 distinct CDR3 sequences, about 20% of them singletons. Sequenced: blood. Receptor source: a man under 40 with Graves' ophthalmopathy.

The V gene is TRBV28, the J gene TRBJ2-3; D assignment may be TRBD1 or TRBD2 (6 bases each). Germline V gene data show CDR1 as MDHEN and CDR2 as SYDVKM. This CDR3 is built from 15 residues. V lost 8 bases to trimming and J lost 3 bases, with 18 bases between them. CDR3 coding DNA: TGTGCCAGCTCTGAATTGGGGGGCCTGACAGATACGCAGTATTTT. Amino acid sequence: CASSELGGLTDTQYF. The full variable domain, with the rest looked up from reference TRBV28 and TRBJ2-3, is DVKVTQSSRYLVKRTGEKVFLECVQDMDHENMFWYRQDPGLGLRLIYFSYDVKMKEKGDIPEGYSVSREKKERFSLILESASTNQTSMYLCASSELGGLTDTQYFGPGTRLTVL.

This clonotype was observed many times. This rearrangement joins TRBV2 to TRBJ2-7, with TRBD2 matching over 7 bases. The germline V gene encodes CDR1 SNHLY and CDR2 FYNNEI. The CDR3 sequence is 16 residues long. Germline trimming cut 4 bases from V and 4 bases from J; bases unmatched to any gene: 13. CDR3 protein: CASSAKGAGALYEQYF. In DNA form, the CDR3 reads TGTGCCAGCAGTGCCAAAGGGGCGGGAGCTCTGTACGAGCAGTACTTC.

This clonotype was seen repeatedly, ten times or more. This chain connects TRBV11-2 to TRBJ2-5; 7 nucleotides line up with TRBD1. CDR3 size: 14 residues. Germline CDR1 and CDR2: SGHAT and FQNNGV. With V trimmed by 4 bases and J by 2 bases, 4 bases remained unmatched. The CDR3 nucleotides read TGTGCCAGCAGCTCAGGGACAGAGCAAGAGACCCAGTACTTC. This gives the protein CASSSGTEQETQYF. Supplemented by reference TRBV11-2 and TRBJ2-5, the full variable domain reads EAGVAQSPRYKIIEKRQSVAFWCNPISGHATLYWYQQILGQGPKLLIQFQNNGVVDDSQLPKDRFSAERLKGVDSTLKIQPAKLEDSAVYLCASSSGTEQETQYFGPGTRLLVL.

In its sample, this clonotype was seen many times. The chain employs TRBV12-3 or TRBV12-4 and TRBJ2-1; D may be TRBD1 or TRBD2 (6 bases each). Trimming took off 8 bases at V and 8 bases at J, with 10 bases between the two ends. This CDR3 contains 11 residues. The CDR3 bases are TGTGCCAGCGAAGGGGGGTATGAGCAGTTCTTC. It is translated as CASEGGYEQFF.

This clonotype has at least ten counts. The genes are TRBV29-1 and TRBJ1-1; D is unresolved. Trimming stripped 7 bases from V and 1 base from J, with 19 bases between. Germline lookup yields CDR1 SQVTM and CDR2 ANQGSEA. This CDR3 has 15 amino acids. The CDR3: CSARRSGARNTEAFF. The CDR3 DNA follows: TGCAGCGCTCGCCGATCAGGAGCTAGGAACACTGAAGCTTTCTTT.